This is a list of T cell receptor beta chains from one sample in a study of T cells in Graves' hyperthyroidism and ophthalmopathy. TCRdb reanalysed the multiplex PCR reads using MiXCR and keeps one entry per CDR3 protein. The sample lists under 800,000 distinct CDR3 sequences; around 15% were seen once. Sequencing was carried out using blood. The receptors come from a woman aged 18 to 35 with Graves' hyperthyroidism. Each CDR3 is given with its conserved first and last residue. D genes are given only for firm matches. Size is stated for part of the rows, as once, few or many counts, or as a class when the clone is expanded.

size	V	J	D	DNA	CDR3
few	TRBV3-1	TRBJ2-1	.	TGTGCCAGCAGCCAAGTGCTCCCGGCAATATTGAAGTTCTTC	CASSQVLPAILKFF
.	TRBV6-1	TRBJ1-4	.	TGTGCCAGCAGACGGGGGCCTGGGGAAAAACTGTTTTTT	CASRRGPGEKLFF
.	TRBV24-1	TRBJ1-2	TRBD1	TGTGCCACCAGTGATTTGTCCCGGACAGGGCACGGCTATGGCTACACCTTC	CATSDLSRTGHGYGYTF
many	TRBV11-2	TRBJ2-5	.	TGTGCCAGCAGCTTAATGAGGACCCAAGAGACCCAGTACTTC	CASSLMRTQETQYF
few	TRBV7-6	TRBJ2-7	TRBD1	TGTGCCAGCAGCCCCGGGACAGGGGAAGCGTACGAGCAGTACTTC	CASSPGTGEAYEQYF
many	TRBV6-1	TRBJ2-3	.	TGTGCCAGCAGTTCCCCCTTCACAGATACGCAGTATTTT	CASSSPFTDTQYF
.	TRBV20-1	TRBJ1-5	.	TGCAGTGCTAGACAGGGGCCCAATCAGCCCCAGCATTTT	CSARQGPNQPQHF
many	TRBV12-3/TRBV12-4	TRBJ2-1	TRBD2	TGTGCCAGCAGTTTGCGGTCGGGAGGAGCGGGAGGGTACAATGAGCAGTTCTTC	CASSLRSGGAGGYNEQFF
many	TRBV2	TRBJ2-7	.	TGTGCCAGCAGTGAAGCGGGATGGGGATACGAGCAGTACTTC	CASSEAGWGYEQYF
few	TRBV30	TRBJ2-7	TRBD1	TGTGCCTCCCAGACAGGGTCCCACGAGCAGTACTTC	CASQTGSHEQYF
many	TRBV6-1	TRBJ2-1	TRBD2	TGTGCCAGCAGAGCCGGGACTAGCGGTTACAATGAGCAGTTCTTC	CASRAGTSGYNEQFF
few	TRBV6-2/TRBV6-3	TRBJ2-3	TRBD2	TGTGCCATTTCGACTAGCCGGAGCACAGATACGCAGTATTTT	CAISTSRSTDTQYF
few	TRBV6-2/TRBV6-3	TRBJ1-1	.	TGTGCCAGCAGTTACGGACAACGAGCTTTCTTT	CASSYGQRAFF
many	TRBV9	TRBJ1-1	TRBD1	TGTGCCAGCAGCGTAGGGTTGGGACAGGGGAACACTGAAGCTTTCTTT	CASSVGLGQGNTEAFF
.	TRBV13	TRBJ2-5	.	TGTGCCAGCAGCGCTGCAGGTGGGATCCAAGAGACCCAGTACTTC	CASSAAGGIQETQYF
many	TRBV6-1	TRBJ2-1	TRBD2	TGTGCCAGCAGTGAAAGGACTAGCGGGAGAGGGGTACTAGATGAGCAGTTCTTC	CASSERTSGRGVLDEQFF
.	TRBV29-1	TRBJ2-2	.	TGCAGCGCCGGTACTGCTGGAACCGGGGAGCTGTTTTTT	CSAGTAGTGELFF
many	TRBV20-1	TRBJ2-1	.	TGCAGTGCTAGAGATCAATTCGGCGTGGAGCAGTTCTTC	CSARDQFGVEQFF
.	TRBV27	TRBJ2-7	TRBD2	TGTGCCAGCAGTTCACGGGGGGGGGGCAGGGGCTACGAGCAGTACTTC	CASSSRGGGRGYEQYF
many	TRBV20-1	TRBJ2-1	.	TGCAGTGCTAGTTTGTGGGAAAATACCTACAATGAGCAGTTCTTC	CSASLWENTYNEQFF
many	TRBV4-1	TRBJ1-1	.	TGCGCCAGCAGCACTTGGACGGGGAACACTGAAGCTTTCTTT	CASSTWTGNTEAFF
many	TRBV7-9	TRBJ2-1	.	TGTGCCAGCAGCACGCCACTAGCAGTGAGCTCCTACAATGAGCAGTTCTTC	CASSTPLAVSSYNEQFF
many	TRBV6-1	TRBJ2-6	TRBD2	TGTGCCAGCAAAGCGACTAGCGGGAGGGGACCGTGGAAGCCAGGGGCCAACGTCCTGACTTTC	CASKATSGRGPWKPGANVLTF
many	TRBV5-1	TRBJ1-6	TRBD1	TGCGCCAGCAGCTTGGCGCAGGGGGTATCACCCCTCCACTTT	CASSLAQGVSPLHF
many	TRBV12-3/TRBV12-4	TRBJ2-1	.	TGTGCCAGCAGCTTAGGAGGGTACAATGAGCAGTTCTTC	CASSLGGYNEQFF
few	TRBV7-9	TRBJ1-1	.	TGTGCCAGCAGCTCCGCCGGGAGGTTCACTGAAGCTTTCTTT	CASSSAGRFTEAFF
many	TRBV12-3/TRBV12-4	TRBJ2-5	.	TGTGCCAGCAGTTTAGACTACCAAGAGACCCAGTACTTC	CASSLDYQETQYF
many	TRBV28	TRBJ2-5	TRBD2	TGTGCCAGCAGTTTGATGCGGGAGGTTATGGAGACCCAGTACTTC	CASSLMREVMETQYF
.	TRBV7-9	TRBJ2-7	.	TGTGCCAGCAGCTTAGTACTAGATAGCTCCTACGAGCAGTACTTC	CASSLVLDSSYEQYF
many	TRBV3-1	TRBJ2-1	.	TGTGCCAGCAGCCGAGCCGGCCCACTAGCTCGAAATGAGCAGTTCTTC	CASSRAGPLARNEQFF
many	TRBV6-1	TRBJ2-1	.	TGTGCCAGCAGTTGGGACTCCCCCTCCTACAATGAGCAGTTCTTC	CASSWDSPSYNEQFF
few	TRBV9	TRBJ2-5	TRBD1	TGTGCCAGCAGCGTAGGGGAGAGGGGGCTCTTTTCCCAGTACTTC	CASSVGERGLFSQYF
few	TRBV27	TRBJ2-1	.	TGTGCCAGCAGTCCCCGGCCCCCCTCCTACAATGAGCAGTTCTTC	CASSPRPPSYNEQFF
.	TRBV20-1	TRBJ2-2	TRBD2	TGCAGTGCTGGGGGGGGAGCCGGGGAGCTGTTTTTT	CSAGGGAGELFF
many	TRBV7-9	TRBJ2-7	TRBD2	TGTGCCAGCAGCGTGGGGCTAGCGGGAGGGGCCTACGAGCAGTACTTC	CASSVGLAGGAYEQYF
few	TRBV3-1	TRBJ2-7	TRBD2	TGTGCCAGCAGCCAAGGGACTAGCGGGCCCTACGAGCAGTACTTC	CASSQGTSGPYEQYF
many	TRBV9	TRBJ2-1	.	TGTGCCAGCAGCGTAGGTAGCGGTTACAATGAGCAGTTCTTC	CASSVGSGYNEQFF
many	TRBV20-1	TRBJ1-1	.	TGCAGTGCTAGAGACGGGGTACGTACTGAAGCTTTCTTT	CSARDGVRTEAFF
few	TRBV19	TRBJ1-5	.	TGTGCCAGCCAGGTACGGAATCAGCCCCAGCATTTT	CASQVRNQPQHF
many	TRBV7-9	TRBJ2-1	.	TGTGCCAGCAGCTCCTTCCGAGCAGAGCAGTTCTTC	CASSSFRAEQFF
many	TRBV3-1	TRBJ2-7	.	TGTGCCAGCAGCGCAGGGGCACTTAACTACGAGCAGTACTTC	CASSAGALNYEQYF
.	TRBV30	TRBJ1-5	TRBD1	TGTGCCTGGAGTCATGACAGGGTAGGCCAGCCCCAGCATTTT	CAWSHDRVGQPQHF